This T cell receptor (beta chain) was profiled in a study of OX40 agonist ivuxolimab in advanced cancers. Study summary: Enrollees could have had prior anti-PD-1, anti-PD-L1 or anti-CTLA-4 therapy, which approximately 38% had received.

Assay: immunoSEQ multiplex PCR; the TCRdb copy retains only in-frame clones and omits some. Of some 64,000 clones in the sample, 88% were seen once. The ends were cut back, 2 bases at V and 0 bases at J, with 17 bases in the middle. CDR3 length equals 18 residues. Germline V gene lookup returns CDR1 LNHDA and CDR2 SQIVND (reference sequence). The chain is built from TRBV19 and TRBJ1-5, with D tentatively TRBD1 (5 bases). This clonotype originated in an adult with an advanced solid tumor such as melanoma, head and neck, liver or kidney cancer. The specimen comprised CD4+ or CD8+ T cells sorted from blood, sampled in a trial of the OX40 agonist ivuxolimab. The CDR3 nucleotides read TGTGCCAGTAGTATATTCGGGACGCCGCTTTATAGCAATCAGCCCCAGCATTTT. It codes for CASSIFGTPLYSNQPQHF.